This is a list of T cell receptor beta chains from one sample in a study of T cells expressing NK-cell markers. TCRdb reprocessed the 5' RACE reads and reports one entry per CDR3 protein, with no DNA. This repertoire includes 160,000 or so distinct CDR3 sequences. What was sequenced was blood T cells: a sorted CD56 or NKG2C T cell subset, CD4+ or CD8+ T cells, or bulk PBMC T cells (not recorded which). The origin of the receptors is a woman aged 18-70 years in good health. Each CDR3 is given with its conserved first and last residue.

TRBV5-1,TRBJ2-1,CASSPEGDSYNEQFF
TRBV20-1,TRBJ2-1,CSARDQRGLSNNEQFF
TRBV25-1,TRBJ2-1,CASSGGLAAINEQFF
TRBV7-3,TRBJ2-7,CASSLDRGYEQYF
TRBV12-3/TRBV12-4,TRBJ1-1,CASSRTAAPEAFF
TRBV12-3/TRBV12-4,TRBJ1-2,CASTKGQGPFYGYTF
TRBV10-3,TRBJ1-5,CAISESKGYQPQHF
TRBV20-1,TRBJ1-1,CSARAWGSDTEAFF
TRBV10-3,TRBJ1-5,CAISESLISNQPQHF
TRBV11-1,TRBJ2-2,CASSLAGLVFGELFF
TRBV5-1,TRBJ2-1,CASSTSGSGYNEQFF
TRBV7-2,TRBJ2-3,CASSLVGGYSSTDTQYF
TRBV5-1,TRBJ1-4,CASSLVVHEKLFF
TRBV6-1,TRBJ2-6,CASSQDRFSGANVLTF
TRBV7-9,TRBJ2-1,CASSPSSGRAHNEQFF
TRBV7-9,TRBJ2-7,CASSRQGVYEQYF
TRBV28,TRBJ2-7,CASTGQGWGEQYF
TRBV2,TRBJ2-4,CASSEVGTAQYF
TRBV20-1,TRBJ1-5,CSATPAIADQPQHF
TRBV24-1,TRBJ2-1,CATSDSPLVGRAHNEQFF
TRBV5-5,TRBJ2-1,CASSLRILGHEQFF
TRBV20-1,TRBJ1-6,CSARGAGDNSPLHF
TRBV24-1,TRBJ1-1,CATSDTRGGNTEAFF
TRBV18,TRBJ1-1,CASSRETGTGEAFF
TRBV4-2,TRBJ2-2,CASSQDRGGAGTGELFF
TRBV29-1,TRBJ2-5,CSVRDLRETQYF
TRBV15,TRBJ1-1,CATSREGRGTEAFF
TRBV5-4,TRBJ2-3,CASSLGVRTDTQYF
TRBV12-5,TRBJ2-1,CASGMGQTIYNEQFF
TRBV2,TRBJ2-1,CASQETGGLAGNEQFF
TRBV25-1,TRBJ1-4,CASKGETANEKLFF
TRBV6-5,TRBJ1-3,CASSYTSWSSGNTIYF
TRBV11-2,TRBJ1-2,CASSYPGQGPNYGYTF
TRBV20-1,TRBJ2-2,CSARDFRLAGGGSGELFF
TRBV12-3/TRBV12-4,TRBJ2-1,CASSPARRESPRNEQFF
TRBV12-3/TRBV12-4,TRBJ2-4,CASSSGQGAGKNIQYF
TRBV20-1,TRBJ2-7,CSAPPDRPSSYEQYF
TRBV7-2,TRBJ2-7,CASSITTGPYEQYF
TRBV12-3/TRBV12-4,TRBJ1-1,CASSLKADSLVFF
TRBV7-2,TRBJ2-5,CASSSPFRAGETQYF
TRBV5-1,TRBJ2-1,CASRNGGASLHEQFF
TRBV11-2,TRBJ2-3,CASSLDTGGFTDTQYF
TRBV12-3/TRBV12-4,TRBJ2-7,CASSPTGGDYEQYF
TRBV28,TRBJ2-5,CASSFRLGRETQYF
TRBV5-1,TRBJ2-2,CASSVDTGFTGELFF
TRBV20-1,TRBJ1-6,CSAREGTKSPNSPLHF
TRBV5-1,TRBJ2-7,CASSLDRTGLGEQYF
TRBV4-1,TRBJ2-1,CASSRSTGGSSSYNEQFF
TRBV5-1,TRBJ2-7,CASSQTALTSEQYF
TRBV5-1,TRBJ2-3,CASSLELAGAPATQYF
TRBV6-2/TRBV6-3,TRBJ2-7,CATTRDSYYEQYF